The next 21 T cell receptor beta chains were all read from a single sample in a study of PD-L1 blockade in urothelial cancer. Clones were read by immunoSEQ multiplex PCR, and TCRdb kept only the in-frame ones, dropping some. Of more than 90,000 clones listed, more than 75% are singletons. Time point specified: pretreatment peripheral blood. The sample here was PBMCs, taken around atezolizumab (anti-PD-L1) treatment. These receptors all come from a man aged 55 to 70 with urothelial cancer.

The chain joins TRBV11-3 to TRBJ2-1, with D possibly being TRBD2 (5 bases). The CDR3 totals 12 residues. CDR1 is SGHNT, CDR2 YENEEA, per germline. Trimming took off 0 bases at V and 9 bases at J, with 6 bases between the two ends. The CDR3 DNA reads as TGTGCCAGCAGCTTAGATCGGGGTGAGCAGTTCTTC. It translates to CASSLDRGEQFF.

The CDR3, as DNA: TGCGCCAGCAGTGAGCAGGGGGCTTATAATAATTCACCCCTCCACTTT. This codes for CASSEQGAYNNSPLHF. The V call is TRBV10-2, the J call TRBJ1-6; 8 bases line up with TRBD1. The CDR3 consists of 16 residues. Germline CDR1 reads WSHSY; CDR2 reads SAAADI. The V gene end was trimmed by 2 bases and the J gene end by 5 bases; junction bases not matched to a gene: 5.

This chain connects TRBV29-1 to TRBJ2-3; 9 bases agree with TRBD1. This CDR3 is 16 amino acids long. The germline gives CDR1 SQVTM, CDR2 ANQGSEA. V shed 0 bases and J 2 bases; nucleotides not matched to a gene: 6. The CDR3: CSVEDGHRGLTDTQYF. The CDR3 coding sequence is TGCAGCGTTGAAGATGGACACAGGGGGCTCACAGATACGCAGTATTTT.

The rearrangement links TRBV18 to TRBJ1-5; 7 nucleotides match TRBD1. Germline loops: CDR1 KGHSH, CDR2 LQKENI. This CDR3 comprises 15 residues. The trim removed 4 bases at V and 1 base at J, leaving 4 bases unmatched. The CDR3 nucleotides are TGTGCCAGCTCACATAGGGGACAGAGCAATCAGCCCCAGCATTTT. It is translated as CASSHRGQSNQPQHF.

The V gene is TRBV15, the J gene TRBJ2-4, with 9 bases identical to TRBD1. The CDR3 extends over 14 amino acids. V lost 3 bases to trimming and J lost 5 bases; unmatched junction nucleotides: 2. Germline loops: CDR1 LNHNV, CDR2 YYDKDF (reference sequence). The CDR3 coding sequence is TGTGCCACCAGCAGCAGGACAGGGGAAAACATTCAGTACTTC. Amino acid sequence: CATSSRTGENIQYF.

CDR3 sequence: CSVEAPKMNTEAFF. CDR3 nucleotide sequence: TGCAGCGTTGAAGCCCCAAAAATGAACACTGAAGCTTTCTTT. The chain joins TRBV29-1 to TRBJ1-1; D not certain. Trimming removed 1 base at V and 0 bases at J, with 9 bases between. The length of the CDR3 is 14 residues. Looked up from germline, CDR1 is SQVTM and CDR2 is ANQGSEA.

This rearrangement joins TRBV25-1 to TRBJ2-4, with 11 bases lining up with TRBD2. Trimming removed 2 bases from V and 0 bases from J; junction bases left unmatched: 6. Germline CDR1 and CDR2: MGHDK and SYGVNS. The CDR3 totals 18 residues. CDR3 residues: CASSEGTSGGSAKNIQYF. The CDR3 DNA sequence: TGTGCCAGCAGTGAAGGGACTAGCGGCGGGTCAGCCAAAAACATTCAGTACTTC.

J is TRBJ1-2 and V is TRBV7-6; tentatively, D is TRBD1 (6 bases). Germline CDR1 and CDR2: SGHVS and FNYEAQ. This CDR3 has 13 amino acids. V lost 5 bases to trimming and J lost 8 bases, with 15 bases between them. The CDR3, as DNA: TGTGCCAGCAGCCCTAACAGGGCGGGCGGCTACACCTTC. Its protein product is CASSPNRAGGYTF.

The chain uses TRBV15 and TRBJ1-1; perhaps TRBD1 as D (6 bases). This CDR3 region has 15 residues. Germline V gene lookup returns CDR1 LNHNV and CDR2 YYDKDF (reference sequence). V lost 5 bases and J 1 base, leaving 14 bases between the germline ends. The CDR3 reads CATSDNRVGNTEAFF. CDR3 bases: TGTGCCACCAGCGATAACAGGGTGGGGAACACTGAAGCTTTCTTT.

With respect to this clone: Germline and junction disagree at one end, which may indicate a read error. The V and J genes are TRBV7-7 and TRBJ2-1; 7 positions match TRBD2. Per the germline V gene, CDR1 is SSHAT and CDR2 is FNYEAQ (reference sequence). The CDR3 is 13 residues long. The CDR3 region has the DNA TGTGCTAGCAGCCGGGGAGGGGTAGATGAGCAGTTCTTC. Its translation: CASSRGGVDEQFF.

The genes are TRBV5-4 and TRBJ2-2; unclear D gene. Germline CDR1 is SGHNT and CDR2 is YYREEE (reference sequence). V lost 4 bases to trimming and J lost 7 bases, with 8 bases between them. The CDR3 totals 12 residues. The CDR3 sequence: CASSRERGELFF. For the CDR3, the DNA is TGTGCCAGCAGCCGCGAGCGCGGGGAGCTGTTTTTT. Complete variable domain (other parts from reference TRBV5-4 and TRBJ2-2): ETGVTQSPTHLIKTRGQQVTLRCSSQSGHNTVSWYQQALGQGPQFIFQYYREEENGRGNFPPRFSGLQFPNYSSELNVNALELDDSALYLCASSRERGELFFGEGSRLTVL.

This chain links TRBV6-1 with TRBJ2-1, with D perhaps TRBD1 (6 bases). This CDR3 has 18 residues. Trimming pared 3 bases from V and 2 bases from J, leaving 20 bases between. CDR1 and CDR2 from the germline V gene are MNHNS and SASEGT. CDR3 in amino acids: CASSESRTGPFPYNEQFF. The CDR3 region has the DNA TGTGCCAGCAGTGAGTCCAGAACAGGGCCTTTCCCCTACAATGAGCAGTTCTTC.

The genes are TRBV20-1 and TRBJ1-1, with D unclear. Looked up from germline, CDR1 is DFQATT and CDR2 is SNEGSKA (reference sequence). CDR3 size: 11 residues. V gave up 4 bases and J gave up 11 bases, with 14 bases separating them. The CDR3 coding sequence is TGCAGTGCTAACCCCTGGGAGGCGGCTTTCTTT. It codes for CSANPWEAAFF.

This chain joins TRBV5-1 and TRBJ2-1; D is uncertain. V gave up 4 bases and J gave up 0 bases, with 11 bases separating them. Germline CDR1 reads SGHRS; CDR2 reads YFSETQ. This CDR3 has 15 amino acids. CDR3: CASSLQESSYNEQFF. The CDR3 DNA reads as TGCGCCAGCAGCCTGCAGGAAAGCTCCTACAATGAGCAGTTCTTC.

The CDR3 DNA sequence: TGCGCCAGCAGCTCCGTCCGGGACATCATGGGAGATACGCAGTATTTT. It codes for CASSSVRDIMGDTQYF. The chain couples TRBV5-1 to TRBJ2-3, with D possibly being TRBD1 (6 bases). The CDR3 spans 16 residues. Germline V gene lookup returns CDR1 SGHRS and CDR2 YFSETQ. V shed 3 bases and J shed 5 bases, with 19 bases lying between them. Variable domain in full (rest from reference TRBV5-1 and TRBJ2-3): KAGVTQTPRYLIKTRGQQVTLSCSPISGHRSVSWYQQTPGQGLQFLFEYFSETQRNKGNFPGRFSGRQFSNSRSEMNVSTLELGDSALYLCASSSVRDIMGDTQYFGPGTRLTVL.

This chain joins TRBV28 and TRBJ2-7, with TRBD2 identical over 11 bases. CDR3 size: 16 residues. CDR1 and CDR2 (germline): MDHEN, SYDVKM. J was trimmed by 4 bases and V by 5 bases; bases with no gene match: 10. The CDR3 is CASSPRRIAGGYEQYF. CDR3 DNA: TGTGCCAGCAGTCCCCGCCGGATAGCGGGAGGGTACGAGCAGTACTTC.

The V and J genes are TRBV7-9 and TRBJ1-1; 7 bases map to TRBD1. The CDR3 length is 17 residues. Germline assignment: CDR1 SEHNR and CDR2 FQNEAQ (reference sequence). The V segment lost 2 bases and the J segment 2 bases; nucleotides outside the gene matches: 11. CDR3 in DNA: TGTGCCAGCAGCTTATCAGGGGGTGGATCACGTAACACTGAAGCTTTCTTT. As protein: CASSLSGGGSRNTEAFF.

The V call is TRBV14, the J call TRBJ1-5; tentative D call: TRBD1 (5 bases). This CDR3 has 17 residues. The V gene lost 3 bases and the J gene lost 0 bases, with 15 bases spanning the gap. Germline V gene lookup returns CDR1 SGHDN and CDR2 FVKESK. The CDR3: CASSHGWTLNSNQPQHF. CDR3 nucleotide sequence: TGTGCCAGCAGCCACGGTTGGACACTGAATAGCAATCAGCCCCAGCATTTT.

The rearrangement uses TRBV18 and TRBJ2-3; D is unclear. V dropped 6 bases and J dropped 0 bases, with 7 bases sitting between them. The germline CDR1 and CDR2 sequences are KGHSH and LQKENI. This CDR3 region has 13 residues. Written as DNA, the CDR3 is TGTGCCAGCTCCCCTCCCAGCACAGATACGCAGTATTTT. Protein sequence: CASSPPSTDTQYF.

The V gene is TRBV4-2, the J gene TRBJ2-7, with 7 bases fitting TRBD1. The germline V gene has CDR1 LGHNA and CDR2 YNFKEQ. J lost 6 bases, V lost 0 bases, and 8 bases had no gene match. The CDR3 totals 15 residues. The CDR3 bases are TGTGCCAGCAGCCAAGATCGACAGGGAAATCGCGAGCAGTACTTC. Protein: CASSQDRQGNREQYF.

The genes are TRBV6-6 and TRBJ1-2; TRBD1 is a possible D gene (5 bases). Germline V gives CDR1 MNHNY, CDR2 SVGAGI (reference sequence). With 2 bases removed from V and 3 bases from J, the gap between germline ends came to 10 bases. This CDR3 comprises 14 residues. The CDR3 loop is CASSYPAGDYGYTF. Written as DNA, the CDR3 is TGTGCCAGCAGTTACCCTGCGGGGGACTATGGCTACACCTTC.